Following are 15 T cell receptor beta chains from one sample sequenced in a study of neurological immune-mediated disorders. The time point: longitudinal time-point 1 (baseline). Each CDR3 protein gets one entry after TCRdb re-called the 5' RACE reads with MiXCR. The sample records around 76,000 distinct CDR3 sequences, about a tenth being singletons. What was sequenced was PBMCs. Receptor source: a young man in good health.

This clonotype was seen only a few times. The CDR3 DNA follows: TGTGCCAGCAGCTTGCAGGGGACAGGGGAGCAGTACTTC. This gives the protein CASSLQGTGEQYF. V gene TRBV7-9 combines with J gene TRBJ2-7; 9 bases line up with TRBD1. Germline-derived CDR1 and CDR2 are SEHNR and FQNEAQ (reference sequence). V dropped 3 bases and J dropped 7; count of bases not matched to a gene: 4. This CDR3 has 13 amino acids.

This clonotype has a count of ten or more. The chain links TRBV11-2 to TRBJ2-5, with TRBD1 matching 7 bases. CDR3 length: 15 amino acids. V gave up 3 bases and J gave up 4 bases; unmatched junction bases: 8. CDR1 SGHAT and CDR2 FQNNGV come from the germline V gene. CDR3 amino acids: CASSFMAGGIETQYF. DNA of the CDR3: TGTGCCAGCAGCTTTATGGCAGGGGGAATAGAGACCCAGTACTTC.

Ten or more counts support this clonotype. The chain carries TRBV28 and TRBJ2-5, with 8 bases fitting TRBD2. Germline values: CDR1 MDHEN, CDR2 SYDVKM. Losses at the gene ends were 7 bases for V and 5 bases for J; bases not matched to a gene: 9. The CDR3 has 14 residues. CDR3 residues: CASMSRAGAETQYF. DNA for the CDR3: TGTGCCAGCATGTCTCGAGCGGGAGCTGAGACCCAGTACTTC.

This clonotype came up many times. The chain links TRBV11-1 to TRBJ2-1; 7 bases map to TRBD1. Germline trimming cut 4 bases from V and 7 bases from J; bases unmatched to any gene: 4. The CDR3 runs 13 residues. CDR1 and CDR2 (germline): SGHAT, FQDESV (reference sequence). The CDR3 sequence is CASSWGTANEQFF. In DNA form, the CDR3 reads TGTGCCAGCAGCTGGGGGACAGCAAATGAGCAGTTCTTC.

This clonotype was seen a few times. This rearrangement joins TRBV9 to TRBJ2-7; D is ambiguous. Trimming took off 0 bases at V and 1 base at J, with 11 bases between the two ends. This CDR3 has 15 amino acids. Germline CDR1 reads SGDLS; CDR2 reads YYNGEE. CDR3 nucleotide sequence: TGTGCCAGCAGCGTAGGGTTCCAAGCATCCTACGAGCAGTACTTC. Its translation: CASSVGFQASYEQYF.

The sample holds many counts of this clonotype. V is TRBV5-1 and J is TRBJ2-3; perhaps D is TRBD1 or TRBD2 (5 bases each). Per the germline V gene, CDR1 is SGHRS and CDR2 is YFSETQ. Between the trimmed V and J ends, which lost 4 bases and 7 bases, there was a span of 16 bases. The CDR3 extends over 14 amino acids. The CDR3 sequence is CASSPGPPLNTQYF. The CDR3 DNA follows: TGCGCCAGCAGCCCGGGACCCCCTTTGAATACGCAGTATTTT.

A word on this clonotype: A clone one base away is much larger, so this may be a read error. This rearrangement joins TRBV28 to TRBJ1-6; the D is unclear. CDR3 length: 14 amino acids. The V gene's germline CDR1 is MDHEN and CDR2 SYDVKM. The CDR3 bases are TGTGTCAGCAGTCCCGGGCCCTATAATTCACCCCTCCACTTT. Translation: CVSSPGPYNSPLHF. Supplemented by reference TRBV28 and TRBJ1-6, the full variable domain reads DVKVTQSSRYLVKRTGEKVFLECVQDMDHENMFWYRQDPGLGLRLIYFSYDVKMKEKGDIPEGYSVSREKKERFSLILESASTNQTSMYLCVSSPGPYNSPLHFGNGTRLTVT.

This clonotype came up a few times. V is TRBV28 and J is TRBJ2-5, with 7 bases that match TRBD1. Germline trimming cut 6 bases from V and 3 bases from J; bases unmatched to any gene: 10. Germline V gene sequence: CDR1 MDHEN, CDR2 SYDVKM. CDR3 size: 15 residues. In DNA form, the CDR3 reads TGTGCCAGCAGCAAGCCCGGGACAGCTAAAGAGACCCAGTACTTC. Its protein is CASSKPGTAKETQYF. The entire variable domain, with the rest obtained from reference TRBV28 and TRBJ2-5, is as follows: DVKVTQSSRYLVKRTGEKVFLECVQDMDHENMFWYRQDPGLGLRLIYFSYDVKMKEKGDIPEGYSVSREKKERFSLILESASTNQTSMYLCASSKPGTAKETQYFGPGTRLLVL.

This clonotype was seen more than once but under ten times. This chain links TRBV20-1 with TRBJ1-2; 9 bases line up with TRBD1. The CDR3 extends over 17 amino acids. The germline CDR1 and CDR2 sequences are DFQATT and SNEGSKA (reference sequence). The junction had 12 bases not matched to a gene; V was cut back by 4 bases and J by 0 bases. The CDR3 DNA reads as TGCAGTGCTATACCTATCACGGGACAGGGAGCTAACTATGGCTACACCTTC. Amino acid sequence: CSAIPITGQGANYGYTF.

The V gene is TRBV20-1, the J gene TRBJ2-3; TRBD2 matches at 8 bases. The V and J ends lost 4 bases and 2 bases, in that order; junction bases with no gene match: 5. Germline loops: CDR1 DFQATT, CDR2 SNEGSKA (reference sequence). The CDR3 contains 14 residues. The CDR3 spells CSAKREWDTDTQYF. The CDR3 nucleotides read TGCAGTGCTAAGCGGGAGTGGGACACAGATACGCAGTATTTT.

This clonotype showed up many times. The CDR3 nucleotides read TGTGCCAGCAGTTTAGTAGGGATGAACACTGAAGCTTTCTTT. This gives the protein CASSLVGMNTEAFF. This chain joins TRBV12-3 or TRBV12-4 and TRBJ1-1; D is ambiguous. This CDR3 contains 14 residues. Trimming took 1 base from V and 0 from J, leaving 6 bases between them.

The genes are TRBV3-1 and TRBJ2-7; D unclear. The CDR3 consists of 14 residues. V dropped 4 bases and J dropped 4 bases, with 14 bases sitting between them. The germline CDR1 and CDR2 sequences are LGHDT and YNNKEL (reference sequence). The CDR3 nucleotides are TGTGCCAGCAGCCTAACTTACGACCGATACGAGCAGTACTTC. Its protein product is CASSLTYDRYEQYF.

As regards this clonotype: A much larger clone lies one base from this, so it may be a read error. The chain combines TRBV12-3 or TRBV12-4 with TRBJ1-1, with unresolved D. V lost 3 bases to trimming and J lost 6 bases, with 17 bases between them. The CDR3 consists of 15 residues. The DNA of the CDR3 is TGTGCCAGCAGTTTCGTCGGGTGGGTAGACTCTGAAGCTTTCTTT. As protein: CASSFVGWVDSEAFF.

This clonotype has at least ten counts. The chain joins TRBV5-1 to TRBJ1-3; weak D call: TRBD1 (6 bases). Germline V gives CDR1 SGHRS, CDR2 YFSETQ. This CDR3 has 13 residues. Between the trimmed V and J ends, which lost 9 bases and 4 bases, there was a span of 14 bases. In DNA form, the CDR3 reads TGCGCCACCGGAACAGGGTCGGGAAACACCATATATTTT. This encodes CATGTGSGNTIYF.

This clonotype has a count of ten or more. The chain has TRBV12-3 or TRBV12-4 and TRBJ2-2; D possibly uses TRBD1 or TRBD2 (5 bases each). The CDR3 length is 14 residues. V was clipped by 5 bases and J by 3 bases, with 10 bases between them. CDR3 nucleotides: TGTGCCAGCAGTCGGGACGGAGACACCGGGGAGCTGTTTTTT. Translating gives CASSRDGDTGELFF.